Below, 17 T cell receptor beta chains from the same sample are listed, as sequenced in a study of neurological immune-mediated disorders. A single record per CDR3 protein comes from TCRdb applying MiXCR to the 5' RACE reads. The sample contains about 24,000 distinct CDR3 sequences, roughly 12% of which appear only once. Input material: PBMCs. These receptors were taken from a woman in her thirties or forties with HTLV-1-associated myelopathy (HAM/TSP).

At least ten counts were recorded for this clonotype. The rearrangement joins TRBV6-2 or TRBV6-3 to TRBJ2-2; D not certain. Per germline, CDR1 MNHEY and CDR2 SVGEGT. The CDR3 length is 11 residues. Deletions cut 4 bases from V and 6 bases from J, with 3 bases between. CDR3 sequence: CASSWPGELFF. In nucleotides, the CDR3 is TGTGCCAGCAGTTGGCCCGGGGAGCTGTTTTTT.

The J gene is TRBJ2-5, the V gene TRBV10-1; D is uncertain. Germline V gene sequence: CDR1 WNHNN, CDR2 SYGVQD (reference sequence). The CDR3 has 14 residues. V was clipped by 3 bases and J by 4 bases, with 12 bases between them. This chain's CDR3 is CASSEGAALETQYF. The CDR3 nucleotides are TGCGCCAGCAGTGAAGGTGCAGCCCTAGAGACCCAGTACTTC.

The sample holds many counts of this clonotype. This chain connects TRBV5-1 to TRBJ2-1; D not certain. CDR1 is SGHRS, CDR2 YFSETQ, per germline. The length of the CDR3 is 17 residues. The V gene lost 2 bases and the J gene lost 1 base, with 16 bases spanning the gap. CDR3 region: CASSLHNWDRSYNEQFF. In nucleotides, the CDR3 is TGCGCCAGCAGCTTACATAACTGGGATAGGTCCTACAATGAGCAGTTCTTC.

The rearrangement joins TRBV18 to TRBJ1-2, with 8 bases matching TRBD1. Germline loops: CDR1 KGHSH, CDR2 LQKENI. This CDR3 has 16 amino acids. The V segment lost 1 base and the J segment 4 bases; nucleotides outside the gene matches: 8. The CDR3 bases are TGTGCCAGCTCACCACAGGGACAGGCTTGGGGCTATGGCTACACCTTC. Translating it yields CASSPQGQAWGYGYTF.

This clonotype was seen many times. A much larger clone sits a single nucleotide away, making a read error possible. The V gene is TRBV24-1, the J gene TRBJ2-5, with D possibly TRBD1 on 6 matching bases. There are 14 residues in the CDR3. Germline V gives CDR1 KGHDR, CDR2 SFDVKD. V lost 5 bases and J lost 5, with 14 bases in between. In nucleotides, the CDR3 is TGTGCCACCAGTGGGACAGAAGGGAAGGAGACCCAGTACTTC. As protein: CATSGTEGKETQYF.

In this sample, this clonotype turned up many times. The chain recombines TRBV5-1 with TRBJ2-1; possible D gene TRBD2, 5 bases. This CDR3 comprises 16 residues. Germline CDR1 reads SGHRS; CDR2 reads YFSETQ. The V gene lost 0 bases and the J gene lost 10 bases, with 20 bases spanning the gap. CDR3 coding DNA: TGCGCCAGCAGCTTGGCCGCGGGTAAAGTAACCGGCGAGCAGTTCTTC. It codes for CASSLAAGKVTGEQFF.

By proportion, this clonotype is medium-sized. This chain uses TRBV5-5 with TRBJ2-5, with D possibly matching TRBD2 (6 bases). Germline CDR1 SGHKS, CDR2 YYEKEE (reference sequence). The ends were cut back, 2 bases at V and 5 bases at J, with 7 bases in the middle. The CDR3 has 12 residues. CDR3 residues: CASSFGGETQYF. The CDR3 region has the DNA TGTGCCAGCAGCTTTGGGGGGGAGACCCAGTACTTC.

This clonotype was recorded many times. The CDR3 DNA follows: TGTGCCAGCAGTTCAGCCCAGTTTGGGGCCACCGGGGAGCTGTTTTTT. Translated: CASSSAQFGATGELFF. The chain couples TRBV6-2 or TRBV6-3 to TRBJ2-2; possible D gene TRBD1, 5 bases. Germline V gives CDR1 MNHEY, CDR2 SVGEGT. There are 16 residues in the CDR3. V was trimmed by 4 bases and J by 4 bases, leaving 16 bases between them.

This clonotype has at least ten counts. The gene calls are TRBV6-4 and TRBJ1-1; D perhaps matches TRBD1 (5 bases). The length of the CDR3 is 13 residues. Trimming stripped 2 bases from V and 9 bases from J, with 13 bases between. The V gene's germline CDR1 is MRHNA and CDR2 SNTAGT. The CDR3 nucleotides read TGTGCCAGCAGTGACCCACGGGACGGCAAAGCTTTCTTT. Amino acid sequence: CASSDPRDGKAFF.

This clonotype was counted many times. This rearrangement joins TRBV29-1 to TRBJ1-5, with D possibly being TRBD1 (5 bases). The CDR3 is 13 amino acids. Germline CDR1 is SQVTM and CDR2 is ANQGSEA. V was clipped by 7 bases and J by 3 bases, with 13 bases between them. The CDR3 coding sequence is TGCAGCGCCACACAGGCCTACAATCAGCCCCAGCATTTT. Translated, it gives CSATQAYNQPQHF. Complete variable domain (other parts from reference TRBV29-1 and TRBJ1-5): SAVISQKPSRDICQRGTSLTIQCQVDSQVTMMFWYRQQPGQSLTLIATANQGSEATYESGFVIDKFPISRPNLTFSTLTVSNMSPEDSSIYLCSATQAYNQPQHFGDGTRLSIL.

This clonotype was seen many times. This chain uses TRBV24-1 with TRBJ1-1, with D uncertain. CDR3 size: 15 residues. The V and J ends lost 3 bases and 7 bases respectively, with 17 bases between them. The germline V gene encodes CDR1 KGHDR and CDR2 SFDVKD. The CDR3: CATSDARRVNGEAFF. Here the CDR3 DNA reads TGTGCCACCAGTGATGCCAGGAGGGTTAACGGTGAAGCTTTCTTT.

In its sample, this clonotype was seen many times. This chain links TRBV12-3 or TRBV12-4 with TRBJ1-2; D may be TRBD1 (5 bases). The V gene lost 8 bases and the J gene lost 2 bases, with 12 bases spanning the gap. The CDR3 contains 13 residues. The CDR3 coding sequence is TGTGCCAGCCTTGTGGGGGTCAACTATGGCTACACCTTC. The encoded protein is CASLVGVNYGYTF.

Sample share makes this clonotype medium-sized. The V and J genes are TRBV20-1 and TRBJ2-5; maybe TRBD1 (5 bases). CDR1 and CDR2 (germline): DFQATT, SNEGSKA (reference sequence). Trimming removed 2 bases from V and 1 base from J, with 11 bases in between. The CDR3 is 14 amino acids. The CDR3 loop is CSARHPDSQETQYF. The CDR3 DNA sequence: TGCAGTGCTAGACACCCCGACAGCCAAGAGACCCAGTACTTC.

This clonotype appeared many times. CDR3 bases: TGCAGTGCAGGTGACAGGGCGGCAGATACGCAGTATTTT. It encodes CSAGDRAADTQYF. The chain joins TRBV20-1 to TRBJ2-3, with 7 bases aligning to TRBD1. This CDR3 is 13 amino acids long. The germline gives CDR1 DFQATT, CDR2 SNEGSKA (reference sequence). The V segment lost 6 bases and the J segment 4 bases; nucleotides outside the gene matches: 7.

This clonotype appeared many times. The chain is built from TRBV6-6 and TRBJ1-5; unclear D gene. Trimming took 8 bases from V and 2 from J, leaving 13 bases between them. The CDR3 consists of 14 residues. Looked up from germline, CDR1 is MNHNY and CDR2 is SVGAGI (reference sequence). CDR3 sequence reads: CASGIGIGNQPQHF. CDR3 DNA sequence: TGTGCCAGCGGGATAGGGATCGGCAATCAGCCCCAGCATTTT.

The table lists this clonotype with a count of one. A junction boundary mismatches the germline segment, possibly from a read error. V and J are TRBV5-1 and TRBJ2-1; 10 positions agree with TRBD2. Looked up from germline, CDR1 is SGHRS and CDR2 is YFSETQ. The CDR3 consists of 16 residues. Here the CDR3 reads CASSRPLAGVNNEQFF. CDR3 DNA: TGTGCCAGCAGCAGGCCTCTAGCGGGGGTAAACAATGAGCAGTTCTTC. The variable domain in full, completed from reference TRBV5-1 and TRBJ2-1, reads KAGVTQTPRYLIKTRGQQVTLSCSPISGHRSVSWYQQTPGQGLQFLFEYFSETQRNKGNFPGRFSGRQFSNSRSEMNVSTLELGDSALYLCASSRPLAGVNNEQFFGPGTRLTVL.

The sample holds many counts of this clonotype. The chain has TRBV20-1 and TRBJ2-3; D is uncertain. The CDR3 runs 16 residues. Trimming stripped 0 bases from V and 0 bases from J, with 13 bases between. Germline-derived CDR1 and CDR2 are DFQATT and SNEGSKA (reference sequence). Written as DNA, the CDR3 is TGCAGTGCTAGAGACCGGCGGAGTGCTAGCACAGATACGCAGTATTTT. Translation gives CSARDRRSASTDTQYF.